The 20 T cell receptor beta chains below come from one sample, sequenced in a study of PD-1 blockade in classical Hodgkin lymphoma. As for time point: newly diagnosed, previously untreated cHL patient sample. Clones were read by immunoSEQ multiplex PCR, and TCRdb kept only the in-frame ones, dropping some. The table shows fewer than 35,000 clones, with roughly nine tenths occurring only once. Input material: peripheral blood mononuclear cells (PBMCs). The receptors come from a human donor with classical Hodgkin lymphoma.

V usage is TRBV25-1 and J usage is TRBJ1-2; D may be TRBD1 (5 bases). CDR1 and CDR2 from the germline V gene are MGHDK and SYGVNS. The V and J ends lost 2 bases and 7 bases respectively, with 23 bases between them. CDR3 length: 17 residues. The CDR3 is CASSEGGGVRRFGGYTF. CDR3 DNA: TGTGCCAGCAGTGAAGGGGGGGGAGTCCGGCGTTTTGGTGGCTACACCTTC.

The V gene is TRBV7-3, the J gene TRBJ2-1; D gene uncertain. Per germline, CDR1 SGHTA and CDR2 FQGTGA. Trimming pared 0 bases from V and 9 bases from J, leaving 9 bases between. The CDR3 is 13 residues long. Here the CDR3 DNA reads TGTGCCAGCAGCTTAACGGGTAGAGGTGAGCAGTTCTTC. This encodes CASSLTGRGEQFF. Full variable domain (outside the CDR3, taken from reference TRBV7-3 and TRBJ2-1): GAGVSQTPSNKVTEKGKYVELRCDPISGHTALYWYRQSLGQGPEFLIYFQGTGAADDSGLPNDRFFAVRPEGSVSTLKIQRTERGDSAVYLCASSLTGRGEQFFGPGTRLTVL.

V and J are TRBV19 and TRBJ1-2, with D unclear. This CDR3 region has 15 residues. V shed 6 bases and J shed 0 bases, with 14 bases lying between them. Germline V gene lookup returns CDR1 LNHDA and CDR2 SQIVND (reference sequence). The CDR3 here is CASRLFGGANYGYTF. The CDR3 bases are TGTGCCAGTAGACTGTTCGGCGGAGCTAACTATGGCTACACCTTC.

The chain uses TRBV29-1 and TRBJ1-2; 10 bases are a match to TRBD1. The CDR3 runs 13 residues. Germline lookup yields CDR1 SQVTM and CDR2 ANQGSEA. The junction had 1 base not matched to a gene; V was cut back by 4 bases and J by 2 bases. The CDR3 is CSVGTGGNYGYTF. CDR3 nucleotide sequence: TGCAGCGTTGGGACAGGGGGGAACTATGGCTACACCTTC.

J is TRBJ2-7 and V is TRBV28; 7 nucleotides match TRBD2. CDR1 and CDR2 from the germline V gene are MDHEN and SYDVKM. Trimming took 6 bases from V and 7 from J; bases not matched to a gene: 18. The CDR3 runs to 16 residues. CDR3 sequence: CASSPPRERGEWEQYF. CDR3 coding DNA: TGTGCCAGCAGCCCCCCTAGGGAGCGGGGAGAATGGGAGCAGTACTTC. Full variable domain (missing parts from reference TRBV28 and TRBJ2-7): DVKVTQSSRYLVKRTGEKVFLECVQDMDHENMFWYRQDPGLGLRLIYFSYDVKMKEKGDIPEGYSVSREKKERFSLILESASTNQTSMYLCASSPPRERGEWEQYFGPGTRLTVT.

Here the CDR3 DNA reads TGCGCCAGCAGCTTAGAAATCGTGACCGGGGAGCTGTTTTTT. Encoded protein: CASSLEIVTGELFF. V is TRBV5-1 and J is TRBJ2-2; D is undetermined. The germline V and J ends were trimmed by 2 bases and 5 bases, with 10 bases remaining between them. Germline loops: CDR1 SGHRS, CDR2 YFSETQ. The CDR3 runs to 14 residues.

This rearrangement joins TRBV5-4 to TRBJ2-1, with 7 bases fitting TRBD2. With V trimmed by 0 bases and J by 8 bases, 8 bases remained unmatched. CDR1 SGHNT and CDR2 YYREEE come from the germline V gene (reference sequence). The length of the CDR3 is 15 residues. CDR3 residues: CASSLAGGSYHEQFF. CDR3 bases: TGTGCCAGCAGCTTGGCTGGCGGGAGTTACCATGAGCAGTTCTTC.

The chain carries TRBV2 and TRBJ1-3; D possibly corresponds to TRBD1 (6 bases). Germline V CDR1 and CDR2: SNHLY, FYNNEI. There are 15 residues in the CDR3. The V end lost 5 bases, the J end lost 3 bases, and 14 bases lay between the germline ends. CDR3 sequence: CASSYTTGFGNTIYF. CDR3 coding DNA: TGTGCCAGCAGTTACACCACAGGGTTTGGAAACACCATATATTTT.

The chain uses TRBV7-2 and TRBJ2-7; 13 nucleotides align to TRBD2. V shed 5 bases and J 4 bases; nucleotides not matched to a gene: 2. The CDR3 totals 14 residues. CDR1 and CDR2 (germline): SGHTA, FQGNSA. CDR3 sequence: CASSRTSGSYEQYF. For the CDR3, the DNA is TGTGCCAGCAGCAGGACTAGCGGGAGTTACGAGCAGTACTTC. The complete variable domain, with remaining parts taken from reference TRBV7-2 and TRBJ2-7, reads GAGVSQSPSNKVTEKGKDVELRCDPISGHTALYWYRQSLGQGLEFLIYFQGNSAPDKSGLPSDRFSAERTGGSVSTLTIQRTQQEDSAVYLCASSRTSGSYEQYFGPGTRLTVT.

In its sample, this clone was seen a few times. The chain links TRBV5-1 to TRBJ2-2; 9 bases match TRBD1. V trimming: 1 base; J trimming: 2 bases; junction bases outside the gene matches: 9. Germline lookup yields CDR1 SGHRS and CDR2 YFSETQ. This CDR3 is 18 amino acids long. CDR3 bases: TGCGCCAGCAGCTTGCTGCGACAGGGGGGGAAAAACACCGGGGAGCTGTTTTTT. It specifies CASSLLRQGGKNTGELFF.

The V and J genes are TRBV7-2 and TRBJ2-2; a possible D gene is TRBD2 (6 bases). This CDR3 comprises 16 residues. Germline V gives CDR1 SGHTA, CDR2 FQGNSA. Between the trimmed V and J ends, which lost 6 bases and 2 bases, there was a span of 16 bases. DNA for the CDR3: TGTGCCAGCAGATCGAACGGGGGATCCAACACCGGGGAGCTGTTTTTT. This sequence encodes CASRSNGGSNTGELFF.

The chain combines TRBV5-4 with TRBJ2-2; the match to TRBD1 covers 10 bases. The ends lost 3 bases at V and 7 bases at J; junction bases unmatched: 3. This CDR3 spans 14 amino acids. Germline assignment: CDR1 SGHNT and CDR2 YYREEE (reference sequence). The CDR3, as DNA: TGTGCCAGCAGCTCCGGGACAGGGGTCGGGGAGCTGTTTTTT. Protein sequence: CASSSGTGVGELFF. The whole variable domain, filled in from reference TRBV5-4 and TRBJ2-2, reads ETGVTQSPTHLIKTRGQQVTLRCSSQSGHNTVSWYQQALGQGPQFIFQYYREEENGRGNFPPRFSGLQFPNYSSELNVNALELDDSALYLCASSSGTGVGELFFGEGSRLTVL.

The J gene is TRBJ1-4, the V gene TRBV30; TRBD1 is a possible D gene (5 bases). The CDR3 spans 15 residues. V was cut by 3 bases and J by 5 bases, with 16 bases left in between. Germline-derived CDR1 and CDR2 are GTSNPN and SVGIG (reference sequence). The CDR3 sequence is CAWSPGGEENEKLFF. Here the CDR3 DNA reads TGTGCCTGGAGCCCGGGGGGAGAGGAGAATGAAAAACTGTTTTTT.

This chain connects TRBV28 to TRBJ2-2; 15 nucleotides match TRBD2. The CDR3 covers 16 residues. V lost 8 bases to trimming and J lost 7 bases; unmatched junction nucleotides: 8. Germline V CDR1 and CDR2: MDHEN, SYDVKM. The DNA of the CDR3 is TGTGCCAGCGGTGGGACTAGCGGGAGGCCCGTCGGGGAGCTGTTTTTT. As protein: CASGGTSGRPVGELFF. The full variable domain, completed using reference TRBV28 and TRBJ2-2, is DVKVTQSSRYLVKRTGEKVFLECVQDMDHENMFWYRQDPGLGLRLIYFSYDVKMKEKGDIPEGYSVSREKKERFSLILESASTNQTSMYLCASGGTSGRPVGELFFGEGSRLTVL.

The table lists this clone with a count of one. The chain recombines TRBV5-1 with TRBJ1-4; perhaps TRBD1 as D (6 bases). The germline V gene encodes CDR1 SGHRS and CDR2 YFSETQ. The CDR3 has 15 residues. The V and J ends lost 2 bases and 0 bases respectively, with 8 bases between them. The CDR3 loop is CASSLGQTTNEKLFF. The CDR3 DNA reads TGCGCCAGCAGCTTAGGACAGACAACTAATGAAAAACTGTTTTTT.

CDR3 in amino acids: CASSSGQGVGQPQHF. The CDR3 coding sequence is TGTGCCAGCAGTTCGGGACAGGGGGTTGGGCAGCCCCAGCATTTT. The chain combines TRBV28 with TRBJ1-5; 11 bases align to TRBD1. The CDR3 covers 15 residues. J lost 7 bases, V lost 4 bases, and 6 bases had no gene match. Per germline, CDR1 MDHEN and CDR2 SYDVKM.

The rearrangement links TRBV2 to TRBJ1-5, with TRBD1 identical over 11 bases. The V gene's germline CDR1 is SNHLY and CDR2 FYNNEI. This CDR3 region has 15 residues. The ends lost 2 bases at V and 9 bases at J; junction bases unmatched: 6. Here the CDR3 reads CASSETGQGVGPQHF. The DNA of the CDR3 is TGTGCCAGCAGTGAAACGGGACAGGGGGTTGGGCCCCAGCATTTT.

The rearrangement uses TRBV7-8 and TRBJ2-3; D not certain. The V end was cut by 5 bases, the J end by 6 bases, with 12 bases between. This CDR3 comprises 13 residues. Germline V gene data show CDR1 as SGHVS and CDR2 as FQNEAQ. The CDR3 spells CASSLFPWDTQYF. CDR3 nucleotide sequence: TGTGCCAGCAGCCTTTTCCCCTGGGATACGCAGTATTTT.

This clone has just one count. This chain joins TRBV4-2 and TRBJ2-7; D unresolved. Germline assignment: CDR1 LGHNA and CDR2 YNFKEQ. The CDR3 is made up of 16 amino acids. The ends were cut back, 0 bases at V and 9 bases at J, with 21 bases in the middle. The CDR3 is CASSQDLLGPASWQYF. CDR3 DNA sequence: TGTGCCAGCAGCCAAGATCTATTAGGGCCAGCTTCATGGCAGTACTTC.

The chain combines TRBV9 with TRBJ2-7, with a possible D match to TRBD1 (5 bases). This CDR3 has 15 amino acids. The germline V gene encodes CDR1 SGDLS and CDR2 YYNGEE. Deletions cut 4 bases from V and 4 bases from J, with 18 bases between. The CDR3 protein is CASSPRPGMEYEQYF. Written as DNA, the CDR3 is TGTGCCAGCAGCCCCCGCCCAGGGATGGAGTACGAGCAGTACTTC.